The 28 T cell receptor beta chains reported below all come from one sample, sequenced in a study of cytomegalovirus exposure and HLA in healthy donors. The table came from immunoSEQ multiplex PCR; TCRdb's copy has only in-frame clones and leaves some out. The sample gives some 69,000 clones, roughly 94% of which show up once; about 4.1% is in the top ten. The material sequenced was PBMCs. These receptors were collected from a man aged 18 to 29 in good health and CMV-seropositive.

This chain links TRBV11-3 with TRBJ2-1, with D tentatively TRBD1 (5 bases). The CDR3 consists of 15 residues. The V gene's germline CDR1 is SGHNT and CDR2 YENEEA. V was clipped by 7 bases and J by 2 bases, with 15 bases between them. CDR3 sequence: CASTRDSEPYNEQFF. In DNA, the CDR3 is TGTGCCAGCACCAGAGACAGTGAACCCTACAATGAGCAGTTCTTC.

The V gene is TRBV2, the J gene TRBJ1-6; the D is unclear. The CDR3 runs 15 residues. V lost 6 bases, J lost 0 bases, and 9 bases lay in between. The V gene's germline CDR1 is SNHLY and CDR2 FYNNEI. CDR3 bases: TGTGCCAGCAGCGGGGATAGCTCCTATAATTCACCCCTCCACTTT. Translating it yields CASSGDSSYNSPLHF.

The chain links TRBV19 to TRBJ2-3, with 8 positions matching TRBD1. This CDR3 comprises 15 residues. Per the germline V gene, CDR1 is LNHDA and CDR2 is SQIVND (reference sequence). Trimming at V came to 3 bases and at J to 1 base, leaving 3 bases not matched to a gene. The CDR3 DNA follows: TGTGCCAGTAGTATCCAGGGGGCGGGCACAGATACGCAGTATTTT. Its translation is CASSIQGAGTDTQYF. Combining the CDR3 with reference TRBV19 and TRBJ2-3 gives the whole variable domain DGGITQSPKYLFRKEGQNVTLSCEQNLNHDAMYWYRQDPGQGLRLIYYSQIVNDFQKGDIAEGYSVSREKKESFPLTVTSAQKNPTAFYLCASSIQGAGTDTQYFGPGTRLTVL.

This chain joins TRBV18 and TRBJ1-1, with a possible D match to TRBD1 (6 bases). V lost 2 bases and J lost 4, with 14 bases in between. The CDR3 has 15 residues. Germline-derived CDR1 and CDR2 are KGHSH and LQKENI. The CDR3 coding sequence is TGTGCCAGCTCACCAGTTAACAGGGTAGGCACTGAAGCTTTCTTT. Its protein product is CASSPVNRVGTEAFF. Using reference TRBV18 and TRBJ1-1 for the parts outside the CDR3, the full variable domain is NAGVMQNPRHLVRRRGQEARLRCSPMKGHSHVYWYRQLPEEGLKFMVYLQKENIIDESGMPKERFSAEFPKEGPSILRIQQVVRGDSAAYFCASSPVNRVGTEAFFGQGTRLTVV.

V gene TRBV11-2 combines with J gene TRBJ2-3; D is unclear. The CDR3 spans 17 residues. V lost 5 bases to trimming and J lost 0 bases, with 18 bases between them. CDR1 is SGHAT and CDR2 is FQNNGV in the germline V gene. This chain's CDR3 is CASSPGSNKKSTDTQYF. The CDR3 DNA reads as TGTGCCAGCAGCCCTGGTTCGAACAAGAAAAGCACAGATACGCAGTATTTT.

The chain links TRBV5-1 to TRBJ2-5; 12 nucleotides align to TRBD1. The CDR3 consists of 16 residues. Looked up from germline, CDR1 is SGHRS and CDR2 is YFSETQ. Trimming at V came to 3 bases and at J to 5 bases, leaving 8 bases not matched to a gene. CDR3 sequence reads: CASSSPGQGAGETQYF. The CDR3 DNA follows: TGCGCCAGCAGCTCTCCGGGACAGGGGGCCGGGGAGACCCAGTACTTC.

The J gene is TRBJ2-2, the V gene TRBV28; TRBD1 is a possible D gene (6 bases). CDR3 length: 14 residues. Between the trimmed V and J ends, which lost 4 bases and 1 base, there was a span of 7 bases. The germline V gene has CDR1 MDHEN and CDR2 SYDVKM. The CDR3 protein is CASSSGQNTGELFF. CDR3 in DNA: TGTGCCAGCAGTTCGGGACAGAACACCGGGGAGCTGTTTTTT.

V usage is TRBV5-8 and J usage is TRBJ1-2; perhaps TRBD1 as D (6 bases). Between the trimmed V and J ends, which lost 0 bases and 4 bases, there was a span of 10 bases. CDR1 is SGHTS, CDR2 YDEGEE, per germline. The CDR3 covers 14 residues. The CDR3, as DNA: TGTGCCAGCAGCTTGGTTGACAGGACCTATGGCTACACCTTC. Protein sequence: CASSLVDRTYGYTF. Full variable domain (remainder filled in from reference TRBV5-8 and TRBJ1-2): EAGVTQSPTHLIKTRGQQATLRCSPISGHTSVYWYQQALGLGLQFLLWYDEGEERNRGNFPPRFSGRQFPNYSSELNVNALELEDSALYLCASSLVDRTYGYTFGSGTRLTVV.

The chain has TRBV4-1 and TRBJ1-1; D unclear. The CDR3 runs 13 residues. The germline CDR1 and CDR2 sequences are MGHRA and YSYEKL. The germline V and J ends were trimmed by 0 bases and 3 bases, with 5 bases remaining between them. The CDR3 is CASSQDTYTEAFF. CDR3 sequence (DNA): TGCGCCAGCAGCCAAGATACATACACTGAAGCTTTCTTT.

This chain connects TRBV4-1 to TRBJ2-7; TRBD2 aligns across 13 bases. CDR1 is MGHRA, CDR2 YSYEKL, per germline. The CDR3 spans 15 residues. Trimming removed 5 bases from V and 6 bases from J; junction bases left unmatched: 7. CDR3 residues: CASSIRTSGSLEQYF. DNA of the CDR3: TGCGCCAGCAGCATCCGGACTAGCGGGAGCCTCGAGCAGTACTTC.

The V and J genes are TRBV27 and TRBJ1-2, with TRBD1 matching over 9 bases. V was clipped by 5 bases and J by 4 bases; unmatched bases: 8. CDR1 is MNHEY, CDR2 SMNVEV, per germline (reference sequence). The CDR3 length is 15 residues. CDR3 loop: CASSGTGTGSYGYTF. CDR3 DNA: TGTGCCAGCAGTGGCACCGGGACAGGGTCCTATGGCTACACCTTC.

The rearrangement links TRBV6-1 to TRBJ2-5; 7 nucleotides match TRBD1. With V trimmed by 10 bases and J by 5 bases, 10 bases remained unmatched. The CDR3 length is 13 residues. Per germline, CDR1 MNHNS and CDR2 SASEGT. This chain's CDR3 is CATTTGSLETQYF. CDR3 DNA: TGTGCCACCACGACAGGGTCGTTGGAGACCCAGTACTTC.

The rearrangement links TRBV19 to TRBJ2-3; maybe TRBD1 (5 bases). The CDR3 is made up of 12 amino acids. V shed 5 bases and J shed 4 bases, with 7 bases lying between them. The germline V gene encodes CDR1 LNHDA and CDR2 SQIVND (reference sequence). Here the CDR3 reads CASSARADTQYF. In DNA form, the CDR3 reads TGTGCCAGTAGTGCCAGGGCAGATACGCAGTATTTT.

The gene calls are TRBV28 and TRBJ1-4; D remains ambiguous. Germline V gene sequence: CDR1 MDHEN, CDR2 SYDVKM. Deletions cut 4 bases from V and 0 bases from J, with 3 bases between. This CDR3 is 13 amino acids long. The CDR3 spells CASSSTTNEKLFF. CDR3 nucleotide sequence: TGTGCCAGCAGTTCAACAACTAATGAAAAACTGTTTTTT.

This clone was observed once. This chain uses TRBV5-1 with TRBJ1-4, with D possibly being TRBD1 (6 bases). Germline V lookup: CDR1 SGHRS, CDR2 YFSETQ. The CDR3 is 14 amino acids. Trimming stripped 3 bases from V and 8 bases from J, with 14 bases between. The CDR3 bases are TGCGCCAGCAGCTCCGGGGCAGGGGTCGAAAAACTGTTTTTT. This encodes CASSSGAGVEKLFF. The whole variable domain, remainder taken from reference TRBV5-1 and TRBJ1-4, is KAGVTQTPRYLIKTRGQQVTLSCSPISGHRSVSWYQQTPGQGLQFLFEYFSETQRNKGNFPGRFSGRQFSNSRSEMNVSTLELGDSALYLCASSSGAGVEKLFFGSGTQLSVL.

In its sample, this clone was seen once. The rearrangement links TRBV5-5 to TRBJ2-7, with 13 bases lining up with TRBD2. CDR1 is SGHKS and CDR2 is YYEKEE in the germline V gene (reference sequence). This CDR3 comprises 18 residues. V shed 0 bases, J shed 3 bases, and the junction held 9 bases outside the gene matches. This CDR3 reads CASSLEVRLAGGIYEQYF. CDR3 sequence (DNA): TGTGCCAGCAGCTTGGAGGTAAGACTAGCGGGAGGAATCTACGAGCAGTACTTC.

The gene calls are TRBV18 and TRBJ1-1; 7 bases align to TRBD1. Germline V lookup: CDR1 KGHSH, CDR2 LQKENI. The junction had 4 bases not matched to a gene; V was cut back by 1 base and J by 5 bases. The CDR3 runs 14 residues. The CDR3 reads CASSPQGAGTEAFF. DNA of the CDR3: TGTGCCAGCTCACCACAGGGGGCAGGGACTGAAGCTTTCTTT. The complete variable domain, with remaining parts taken from reference TRBV18 and TRBJ1-1, reads NAGVMQNPRHLVRRRGQEARLRCSPMKGHSHVYWYRQLPEEGLKFMVYLQKENIIDESGMPKERFSAEFPKEGPSILRIQQVVRGDSAAYFCASSPQGAGTEAFFGQGTRLTVV.

The CDR3 loop is CASSLGQEADTQYF. In DNA form, the CDR3 reads TGCGCCAGCAGCTTGGGGCAGGAGGCAGATACGCAGTATTTT. J is TRBJ2-3 and V is TRBV5-1; perhaps TRBD2 as D (5 bases). CDR3 length: 14 amino acids. V dropped 0 bases and J dropped 4 bases, with 9 bases sitting between them. From germline, CDR1 is SGHRS and CDR2 YFSETQ. Looking up the rest from reference TRBV5-1 and TRBJ2-3 gives the full variable domain: KAGVTQTPRYLIKTRGQQVTLSCSPISGHRSVSWYQQTPGQGLQFLFEYFSETQRNKGNFPGRFSGRQFSNSRSEMNVSTLELGDSALYLCASSLGQEADTQYFGPGTRLTVL.

This CDR3 is CASVWKGGLDTQYF. For the CDR3, the DNA is TGTGCTAGTGTCTGGAAGGGGGGGCTAGATACGCAGTATTTT. J is TRBJ2-3 and V is TRBV12-5; D is possibly TRBD2 (7 bases). This CDR3 region has 14 residues. V was trimmed by 7 bases and J by 5 bases, leaving 16 bases between them. Looked up from germline, CDR1 is LGHNT and CDR2 is FRNRAP.

A single count supports this clone. The rearrangement uses TRBV19 and TRBJ1-4, with TRBD1 matching 7 bases. This CDR3 region has 18 residues. V was clipped by 5 bases and J by 5 bases; unmatched bases: 17. Germline V gene sequence: CDR1 LNHDA, CDR2 SQIVND (reference sequence). The CDR3 sequence is CASSSLRQGHTRNEKLFF. CDR3 DNA sequence: TGTGCCAGTAGTTCGCTCCGACAGGGACATACGCGCAATGAAAAACTGTTTTTT.

The chain uses TRBV5-1 and TRBJ2-5, with 10 bases identical to TRBD2. V was clipped by 2 bases and J by 5 bases; unmatched bases: 6. Germline-derived CDR1 and CDR2 are SGHRS and YFSETQ. CDR3 length: 15 residues. The CDR3 DNA is TGCGCCAGCAGCTTCCTAGCGGGAGCCTCTGAGACCCAGTACTTC. Amino acid sequence: CASSFLAGASETQYF.

The chain links TRBV18 to TRBJ1-5; a weak D match, TRBD1 (6 bases). CDR3 length equals 16 residues. In germline, CDR1 is KGHSH, CDR2 LQKENI. Trimming stripped 4 bases from V and 0 bases from J, with 13 bases between. The CDR3 region has the DNA TGTGCCAGCTCACGAACAGGGAGTAATAGCAATCAGCCCCAGCATTTT. Translation: CASSRTGSNSNQPQHF.

This chain joins TRBV28 and TRBJ1-2; 7 bases are shared with TRBD1. V was clipped by 6 bases and J by 4 bases; unmatched bases: 14. From germline, CDR1 is MDHEN and CDR2 SYDVKM. The CDR3 consists of 16 residues. The CDR3 DNA reads as TGTGCCAGCAGAGGGACAGTTGCCGAGACAATCTATGGCTACACCTTC. This gives the protein CASRGTVAETIYGYTF.

This chain joins TRBV4-1 and TRBJ2-7; 13 bases map to TRBD2. The V gene end was trimmed by 3 bases and the J gene end by 6 bases; junction bases not matched to a gene: 5. The CDR3 runs to 15 residues. Germline V gene data show CDR1 as MGHRA and CDR2 as YSYEKL. CDR3 amino acids: CASSQGLAGLIEQYF. CDR3 nucleotide sequence: TGCGCCAGCAGCCAGGGACTAGCGGGGCTGATCGAGCAGTACTTC.

The V gene is TRBV2, the J gene TRBJ2-1; 7 nucleotides agree with TRBD2. CDR3 length equals 15 residues. CDR1 and CDR2 (germline): SNHLY, FYNNEI. V lost 4 bases, J lost 4 bases, and 7 bases stayed unmatched. For the CDR3, the DNA is TGTGCCAGCAGTGTAACGGGGGAGGGATACAATGAGCAGTTCTTC. Amino acid sequence: CASSVTGEGYNEQFF.

The rearrangement links TRBV18 to TRBJ1-1, with a possible D match to TRBD1 (6 bases). The germline V and J ends were trimmed by 3 bases and 4 bases, with 12 bases remaining between them. The germline gives CDR1 KGHSH, CDR2 LQKENI. This CDR3 is built from 14 residues. CDR3 sequence reads: CASSPLGARTEAFF. The CDR3 nucleotides are TGTGCCAGCTCACCGTTGGGGGCGCGCACTGAAGCTTTCTTT.

This clone was counted a single time. The chain is built from TRBV19 and TRBJ2-1; 10 bases are a match to TRBD2. V shed 9 bases and J 0 bases; nucleotides not matched to a gene: 2. The CDR3 runs to 14 residues. The V gene's germline CDR1 is LNHDA and CDR2 SQIVND (reference sequence). The CDR3 sequence is CASSSGSSYNEQFF. The CDR3 nucleotides read TGTGCCAGCTCTAGCGGGAGCTCCTACAATGAGCAGTTCTTC.

This chain uses TRBV11-3 with TRBJ2-7; no clear D. This CDR3 is 13 amino acids long. V was shortened by 1 base and J by 0 bases, with 4 bases between the two germline ends. CDR1 is SGHNT, CDR2 YENEEA, per germline. The CDR3 is CASSLVSSYEQYF. CDR3 nucleotide sequence: TGTGCCAGCAGCTTAGTCTCCTCCTACGAGCAGTACTTC.